These 8 T cell receptor beta chains came from one sample sequenced in a study of beta chain features in type 1 diabetes. The antigens these receptors bind are not known. Study outcomes and limitations: Researchers report that Type 1 diabetes patients had moderately but significantly shorter TCRB CDR3s across all four CD4+ subsets.

TCRB transcripts that were expressed got sequenced, as all of the isolated RNA had been reverse transcribed. Some clones are missing from TCRdb's copy, which holds only in-frame ones; the method was immunoSEQ multiplex PCR. Here the sample spans hundreds of thousands of clones, around 15% being singletons. Sequencing used naive CD4+ T cells from blood. The receptor source for this set is a young man with type 1 diabetes.

Details on this clone: The junction and the germline gene differ at one end; a read error may be behind it. The chain links TRBV7-7 to TRBJ2-2; TRBD1 matches 7 bases. In germline, CDR1 is SSHAT, CDR2 FNYEAQ (reference sequence). The CDR3 contains 15 residues. CDR3 nucleotide sequence: TGTGCTAGCAGCCTCGGGACAGCGAACACCGGGGAGCTGTTTTTT. Amino acid sequence: CASSLGTANTGELFF. The complete variable domain, with remaining parts taken from reference TRBV7-7 and TRBJ2-2, reads GAGVSQSPRYKVTKRGQDVTLRCDPISSHATLYWYQQALGQGPEFLTYFNYEAQPDKSGLPSDRFSAERPEGSISTLTIQRTEQRDSAMYRCASSLGTANTGELFFGEGSRLTVL.

The genes are TRBV28 and TRBJ1-5; possibly TRBD1 for D (5 bases). The CDR3 sequence is 13 residues long. CDR1 and CDR2 (germline): MDHEN, SYDVKM. V was shortened by 1 base and J by 6 bases, with 7 bases between the two germline ends. CDR3 protein: CASSLSGRQPQHF. In DNA form, the CDR3 reads TGTGCCAGCAGTTTATCGGGGCGTCAGCCCCAGCATTTT. Full variable domain (missing parts from reference TRBV28 and TRBJ1-5): DVKVTQSSRYLVKRTGEKVFLECVQDMDHENMFWYRQDPGLGLRLIYFSYDVKMKEKGDIPEGYSVSREKKERFSLILESASTNQTSMYLCASSLSGRQPQHFGDGTRLSIL.

This chain uses TRBV5-5 with TRBJ2-7, with D tentatively TRBD2 (6 bases). Per germline, CDR1 SGHKS and CDR2 YYEKEE (reference sequence). This CDR3 spans 15 amino acids. Between the trimmed V and J ends, which lost 1 base and 0 bases, there was a span of 11 bases. The CDR3 region has the DNA TGTGCCAGCAGCTTGCGGGGGACGGACTCCTACGAGCAGTACTTC. The encoded protein is CASSLRGTDSYEQYF. The full variable domain, in which reference TRBV5-5 and TRBJ2-7 provide the parts outside the CDR3, is DAGVTQSPTHLIKTRGQQVTLRCSPISGHKSVSWYQQVLGQGPQFIFQYYEKEERGRGNFPDRFSARQFPNYSSELNVNALLLGDSALYLCASSLRGTDSYEQYFGPGTRLTVT.

The chain links TRBV2 to TRBJ2-5; the D is unclear. V was pared by 1 base and J by 5 bases, with 11 bases between. Germline V lookup: CDR1 SNHLY, CDR2 FYNNEI. The CDR3 has 14 amino acids. DNA of the CDR3: TGTGCCAGCAGTGAAGACGGGTTTCAGGAGACCCAGTACTTC. It codes for CASSEDGFQETQYF.

The chain employs TRBV4-2 and TRBJ1-1; D uncertain. With 1 base removed from V and 3 bases from J, the gap between germline ends came to 12 bases. CDR1 LGHNA and CDR2 YNFKEQ come from the germline V gene. CDR3 length equals 15 residues. CDR3 sequence: CASSQVTAWDTEAFF. The CDR3 DNA reads as TGTGCCAGCAGCCAAGTGACGGCTTGGGACACTGAAGCTTTCTTT.

The chain combines TRBV2 with TRBJ2-1; 14 bases match TRBD2. Germline lookup yields CDR1 SNHLY and CDR2 FYNNEI. There are 17 residues in the CDR3. V was clipped by 2 bases and J by 6 bases; unmatched bases: 6. Here the CDR3 DNA reads TGTGCCAGCAGTGAATCTTTCGGACTAGCGGGGGGCAATGAGCAGTTCTTC. Translation: CASSESFGLAGGNEQFF.

J is TRBJ1-1 and V is TRBV7-9; D remains unclear. CDR1 is SEHNR, CDR2 FQNEAQ, per germline (reference sequence). The CDR3 runs 13 residues. The V end was cut by 7 bases, the J end by 2 bases, with 11 bases between. CDR3: CASTVDLNTEAFF. CDR3 bases: TGTGCCAGCACCGTTGATTTAAACACTGAAGCTTTCTTT. The entire variable domain, with the rest obtained from reference TRBV7-9 and TRBJ1-1, is as follows: DTGVSQNPRHKITKRGQNVTFRCDPISEHNRLYWYRQTLGQGPEFLTYFQNEAQLEKSRLLSDRFSAERPKGSFSTLEIQRTEQGDSAMYLCASTVDLNTEAFFGQGTRLTVV.

J is TRBJ2-1 and V is TRBV5-1; 7 bases are shared with TRBD1. The germline V gene encodes CDR1 SGHRS and CDR2 YFSETQ. The CDR3 is made up of 15 amino acids. Unmatched junction bases numbered 6, after V lost 1 base and J lost 5 bases. The CDR3 DNA is TGCGCCAGCAGCTTGACAGGGGCCGGGGACAATGAGCAGTTCTTC. This encodes CASSLTGAGDNEQFF.